Shown below are 28 T cell receptor beta chains from a single sample sequenced in a study of graft-versus-host responses after intestinal transplantation. Data came from immunoSEQ multiplex PCR; TCRdb stores just in-frame clones and leaves some out. The repertoire holds roughly 40,000 clones, with roughly 90% as singletons. This sample comprised PBMCs, obtained 524 days after transplant. These receptors all come from a human patient who received an intestinal transplant, so some T cells may come from the graft donor.

This sequence joins TRBV11-3 and TRBJ2-2, with D tentatively TRBD1 or TRBD2 (5 bases each). The V and J ends lost 5 bases and 2 bases respectively, with 12 bases between them. This CDR3 has 15 residues. Germline V CDR1 and CDR2: SGHNT, YENEEA. CDR3 residues: CASSPGPPNTGELFF. In nucleotides, the CDR3 is TGTGCCAGCAGCCCGGGACCCCCTAACACCGGGGAGCTGTTTTTT.

The rearrangement joins TRBV6-6 to TRBJ1-5, with TRBD1 matching over 11 bases. This CDR3 has 15 residues. V shed 7 bases, J shed 4 bases, and the junction held 6 bases outside the gene matches. Per the germline V gene, CDR1 is MNHNY and CDR2 is SVGAGI (reference sequence). CDR3 residues: CASIIGTGGNQPQHF. In nucleotides, the CDR3 is TGTGCCAGCATCATAGGGACAGGGGGGAATCAGCCCCAGCATTTT.

V is TRBV6-1 and J is TRBJ2-7, with a weak D call TRBD2 (6 bases). Per germline, CDR1 MNHNS and CDR2 SASEGT. V lost 0 bases and J lost 4, with 13 bases in between. CDR3 length equals 15 residues. The CDR3 protein is CASSEAWDGSYEQYF. In DNA, the CDR3 is TGTGCCAGCAGTGAAGCATGGGACGGGAGTTACGAGCAGTACTTC.

The rearrangement links TRBV28 to TRBJ2-5; 7 nucleotides line up with TRBD2. The CDR3 extends over 14 amino acids. Germline V gives CDR1 MDHEN, CDR2 SYDVKM. The junction had 15 bases not matched to a gene; V was cut back by 8 bases and J by 9 bases. CDR3 region: CASAPGLPVGAQYF. CDR3 in DNA: TGTGCCAGCGCTCCGGGACTACCCGTTGGGGCCCAGTACTTC.

The chain joins TRBV10-3 to TRBJ2-3; 14 positions agree with TRBD2. The CDR3 totals 15 residues. V shed 6 bases and J 1 base; nucleotides not matched to a gene: 0. Germline loops: CDR1 ENHRY, CDR2 SYGVKD. The CDR3 protein is CAIRGLAGGTDTQYF. CDR3 nucleotide sequence: TGTGCCATCAGGGGACTAGCGGGAGGCACAGATACGCAGTATTTT.

This clone occurred a few times. The chain recombines TRBV4-2 with TRBJ2-1; 8 bases match TRBD2. This CDR3 is 16 amino acids long. Germline values: CDR1 LGHNA, CDR2 YNFKEQ. Losses at the gene ends were 4 bases for V and 4 bases for J; bases not matched to a gene: 9. The CDR3 DNA sequence: TGTGCCAGCAGCCCTCCGCCGATAGCGGGATACAATGAGCAGTTCTTC. This gives the protein CASSPPPIAGYNEQFF.

J is TRBJ2-5 and V is TRBV5-4; 12 nucleotides agree with TRBD2. V trimming: 0 bases; J trimming: 4 bases; junction bases outside the gene matches: 4. Per germline, CDR1 SGHNT and CDR2 YYREEE (reference sequence). This CDR3 comprises 16 residues. DNA of the CDR3: TGTGCCAGCAGCTTGGGTGGACTAGCGGGACTAGAGACCCAGTACTTC. Translated: CASSLGGLAGLETQYF.

J is TRBJ2-7 and V is TRBV30; TRBD1 aligns across 10 bases. The CDR3 consists of 14 residues. Germline V lookup: CDR1 GTSNPN, CDR2 SVGIG (reference sequence). The J segment lost 3 bases and the V segment lost 7 bases, leaving 9 bases of the junction unmatched. The CDR3: CASDRDRGVYEQYF. The CDR3 coding sequence is TGTGCCTCAGACCGGGACAGGGGCGTCTACGAGCAGTACTTC. Based on the CDR3 plus reference TRBV30 and TRBJ2-7, the full variable domain is SQTIHQWPATLVQPVGSPLSLECTVEGTSNPNLYWYRQAAGRGLQLLFYSVGIGQISSEVPQNLSASRPQDRQFILSSKKLLLSDSGFYLCASDRDRGVYEQYFGPGTRLTVT.

V and J are TRBV30 and TRBJ2-7; D not certain. This CDR3 comprises 11 residues. The V gene's germline CDR1 is GTSNPN and CDR2 SVGIG (reference sequence). The V end lost 3 bases, the J end lost 1 base, and 4 bases lay between the germline ends. The CDR3 region has the DNA TGTGCCTGGAGAATATCCTACGAGCAGTACTTC. Translation: CAWRISYEQYF. Full variable domain (outside the CDR3, taken from reference TRBV30 and TRBJ2-7): SQTIHQWPATLVQPVGSPLSLECTVEGTSNPNLYWYRQAAGRGLQLLFYSVGIGQISSEVPQNLSASRPQDRQFILSSKKLLLSDSGFYLCAWRISYEQYFGPGTRLTVT.

The V gene is TRBV2, the J gene TRBJ2-5, with D maybe TRBD1 (6 bases). The CDR3 contains 13 residues. Germline-derived CDR1 and CDR2 are SNHLY and FYNNEI. V shed 5 bases and J shed 2 bases, with 9 bases lying between them. The CDR3 sequence: CASSLDRQETQYF. The CDR3 nucleotides are TGTGCCAGCAGTCTGGACAGACAAGAGACCCAGTACTTC.

The rearrangement links TRBV21-1 to TRBJ2-4; whether TRBD1, the table's D call, matches the DNA was not checked. TRBV21-1 is termed a pseudogene. This CDR3 region has 16 residues. CDR3 DNA sequence: TGTGCCAGCAGCGGGTCGGGACAGATAGCCAAAAACATTCAGTACTTC. Protein sequence: CASSGSGQIAKNIQYF.

This clone was seen more than once but under ten times. The V gene is TRBV7-3, the J gene TRBJ2-5; 11 nucleotides line up with TRBD1. CDR1 and CDR2 from the germline V gene are SGHTA and FQGTGA. CDR3 size: 15 residues. The ends lost 2 bases at V and 5 bases at J; junction bases unmatched: 4. Here the CDR3 DNA reads TGTGCCAGCAGCTTAGGACGGACAGGGGGCGAGACCCAGTACTTC. Residues: CASSLGRTGGETQYF. Based on the CDR3 plus reference TRBV7-3 and TRBJ2-5, the full variable domain is GAGVSQTPSNKVTEKGKYVELRCDPISGHTALYWYRQSLGQGPEFLIYFQGTGAADDSGLPNDRFFAVRPEGSVSTLKIQRTERGDSAVYLCASSLGRTGGETQYFGPGTRLLVL.

This chain joins TRBV27 and TRBJ2-7; weak D call: TRBD2 (7 bases). Germline CDR1 and CDR2: MNHEY and SMNVEV (reference sequence). V shed 4 bases and J shed 3 bases, with 13 bases lying between them. The CDR3 runs to 14 residues. DNA of the CDR3: TGTGCCAGCAGTTCCGGACTAGGGGGCTACGAGCAGTACTTC. It yields the protein CASSSGLGGYEQYF.

This clone has a handful of counts. The gene calls are TRBV4-1 and TRBJ1-3; tentatively, D is TRBD1 (5 bases). This CDR3 contains 15 residues. Trimming cost V 0 bases and J 4 bases, with 10 bases left between them. Germline values: CDR1 MGHRA, CDR2 YSYEKL. In DNA, the CDR3 is TGCGCCAGCAGCCAAGATCCAGGGATCGGAAACACCATATATTTT. Translation: CASSQDPGIGNTIYF.

V gene TRBV5-4 combines with J gene TRBJ2-7, with D tentatively TRBD1 or TRBD2 (5 bases each). The germline V and J ends were trimmed by 3 bases and 2 bases, with 12 bases remaining between them. Looked up from germline, CDR1 is SGHNT and CDR2 is YYREEE (reference sequence). The CDR3 spans 14 residues. CDR3 amino acids: CASSSGRIAYEQYF. For the CDR3, the DNA is TGTGCCAGCAGCTCGGGACGGATCGCCTACGAGCAGTACTTC.

The chain employs TRBV7-9 and TRBJ2-5; no firm D call. The J call may be wrong; the DNA end is better matched by TRBJ2-7. From germline, CDR1 is SEHNR and CDR2 FQNEAQ (reference sequence). The CDR3 length is 12 residues. This chain's CDR3 is CASSQTPYEQYF. CDR3 DNA sequence: TGTGCCAGCAGCCAGACACCCTACGAGCAGTACTTC.

The CDR3 DNA follows: TGTGCCAGCAGTTTTCGGCTTGGCGAGCAGTACTTC. Translating gives CASSFRLGEQYF. The chain uses TRBV27 and TRBJ2-7; D not certain. This CDR3 is 12 amino acids long. CDR1 is MNHEY and CDR2 is SMNVEV in the germline V gene (reference sequence). V was clipped by 3 bases and J by 6 bases, with 9 bases between them.

CDR3 nucleotide sequence: TGTGCCAGCAACCAGGGACCAAATAGCGGAGATACGCAGTATTTT. Protein product: CASNQGPNSGDTQYF. V gene TRBV2 combines with J gene TRBJ2-3, with D perhaps matching TRBD2 (6 bases). The V and J ends lost 7 bases and 5 bases respectively, with 19 bases between them. This CDR3 has 15 amino acids. The germline V gene has CDR1 SNHLY and CDR2 FYNNEI.

This chain links TRBV5-6 with TRBJ2-3; D is unclear. The germline V gene has CDR1 SGHDT and CDR2 YYEEEE. The length of the CDR3 is 13 residues. The V end lost 2 bases, the J end lost 2 bases, and 6 bases lay between the germline ends. This CDR3 is CASSFGNTDTQYF. CDR3 bases: TGTGCCAGCAGCTTCGGAAACACAGATACGCAGTATTTT.

This clone appeared once. V and J are TRBV7-9 and TRBJ2-3; D possibly corresponds to TRBD2 (5 bases). The V gene lost 5 bases and the J gene lost 5 bases, with 8 bases spanning the gap. Germline CDR1 is SEHNR and CDR2 is FQNEAQ (reference sequence). This CDR3 is 12 amino acids long. The chain's CDR3 is CASSRGLDTQYF. The CDR3 DNA reads TGTGCCAGCAGCCGAGGACTAGATACGCAGTATTTT.

The J gene is TRBJ1-1, the V gene TRBV30; D uncertain. Germline CDR1 and CDR2: GTSNPN and SVGIG (reference sequence). The CDR3 has 17 residues. The V end was cut by 0 bases, the J end by 0 bases, with 17 bases between. CDR3 loop: CAWSVMVVSWMNTEAFF. CDR3 coding DNA: TGTGCCTGGAGTGTAATGGTTGTCAGCTGGATGAACACTGAAGCTTTCTTT. The full variable domain, in which reference TRBV30 and TRBJ1-1 provide the parts outside the CDR3, is SQTIHQWPATLVQPVGSPLSLECTVEGTSNPNLYWYRQAAGRGLQLLFYSVGIGQISSEVPQNLSASRPQDRQFILSSKKLLLSDSGFYLCAWSVMVVSWMNTEAFFGQGTRLTVV.

This clone occurred a few times. V is TRBV6-5 and J is TRBJ2-7; 7 bases are shared with TRBD1. J gave up 2 bases and V 0 bases, and 4 bases lay outside the gene matches. Germline V gives CDR1 MNHEY, CDR2 SVGAGI. CDR3 length: 15 residues. For the CDR3, the DNA is TGTGCCAGCAGTTACTCGCCGGGACAGCCCTACGAGCAGTACTTC. Translated, it gives CASSYSPGQPYEQYF.

The chain employs TRBV25-1 and TRBJ2-1, with D tentatively TRBD2 (6 bases). The germline gives CDR1 MGHDK, CDR2 SYGVNS. The CDR3 is 15 residues long. V was clipped by 4 bases and J by 8 bases, with 18 bases between them. CDR3 loop: CASSAKGSGFDEQFF. The DNA for the CDR3 is TGTGCCAGCAGTGCTAAGGGGAGCGGGTTTGATGAGCAGTTCTTC.

The chain employs TRBV19 and TRBJ1-1; D ambiguous. The CDR3 consists of 14 residues. Germline V CDR1 and CDR2: LNHDA, SQIVND (reference sequence). Between the trimmed V and J ends, which lost 3 bases and 4 bases, there was a span of 12 bases. CDR3 sequence reads: CASSIRGRITEAFF. In DNA form, the CDR3 reads TGTGCCAGTAGTATCCGGGGTAGGATCACTGAAGCTTTCTTT.

This chain joins TRBV28 and TRBJ2-2; no firm D call. Trimming removed 3 bases from V and 8 bases from J, with 7 bases in between. CDR3 length equals 12 residues. In germline, CDR1 is MDHEN, CDR2 SYDVKM. CDR3 loop: CASSFLFGELFF. The CDR3 coding sequence is TGTGCCAGCAGTTTTTTGTTTGGGGAGCTGTTTTTT.

CDR3: CASSLASLWGADQETQYF. The CDR3, as DNA: TGTGCCAGCAGCTTAGCTAGCCTGTGGGGGGCGGACCAAGAGACCCAGTACTTC. V gene TRBV7-9 combines with J gene TRBJ2-5; possibly TRBD1 or TRBD2 for D (6 bases each). Germline V gene data show CDR1 as SEHNR and CDR2 as FQNEAQ (reference sequence). The CDR3 has 18 residues. Trimming took off 0 bases at V and 0 bases at J, with 17 bases between the two ends.

The chain's CDR3 is CASSLTGTSEQYF. The CDR3 coding sequence is TGTGCCAGCAGTCTAACCGGGACTAGCGAGCAGTACTTC. V gene TRBV6-6 combines with J gene TRBJ2-7; 8 bases map to TRBD2. V shed 5 bases and J 6 bases; nucleotides not matched to a gene: 6. Germline CDR1 is MNHNY and CDR2 is SVGAGI (reference sequence). This CDR3 spans 13 amino acids.

Details on this clone: At one boundary the junction diverges from the germline segment, which might be a read error. The V gene is TRBV7-2, the J gene TRBJ2-7; D is possibly TRBD2 (5 bases). There are 17 residues in the CDR3. Germline values: CDR1 SGHTA, CDR2 FQGNSA. The CDR3 region is CASSQDLMSTIRPEQYF. The CDR3 DNA reads as TGCGCCAGCAGCCAAGATCTGATGTCGACTATCCGTCCCGAGCAGTACTTC.